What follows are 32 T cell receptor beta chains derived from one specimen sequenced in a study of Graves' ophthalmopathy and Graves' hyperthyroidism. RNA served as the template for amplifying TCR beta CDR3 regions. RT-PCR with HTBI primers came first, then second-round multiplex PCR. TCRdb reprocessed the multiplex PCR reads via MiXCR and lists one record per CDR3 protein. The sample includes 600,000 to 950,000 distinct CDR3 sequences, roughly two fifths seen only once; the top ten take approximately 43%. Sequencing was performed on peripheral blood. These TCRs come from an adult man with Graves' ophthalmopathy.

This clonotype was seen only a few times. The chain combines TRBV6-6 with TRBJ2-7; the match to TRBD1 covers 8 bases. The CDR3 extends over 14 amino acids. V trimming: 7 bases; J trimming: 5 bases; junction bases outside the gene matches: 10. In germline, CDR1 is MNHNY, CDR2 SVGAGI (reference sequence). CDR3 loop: CASTQPGQANEQYF. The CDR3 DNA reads TGTGCCAGCACCCAGCCGGGACAGGCTAACGAGCAGTACTTC.

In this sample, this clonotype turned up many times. This chain's CDR3 is CSARALNYGYTF. The CDR3 DNA follows: TGCAGTGCTAGAGCCCTGAACTATGGCTACACCTTC. The chain links TRBV20-1 to TRBJ1-2; D is unresolved. The CDR3 totals 12 residues. Germline V gene data show CDR1 as DFQATT and CDR2 as SNEGSKA (reference sequence). V shed 1 base and J shed 2 bases, with 5 bases lying between them.

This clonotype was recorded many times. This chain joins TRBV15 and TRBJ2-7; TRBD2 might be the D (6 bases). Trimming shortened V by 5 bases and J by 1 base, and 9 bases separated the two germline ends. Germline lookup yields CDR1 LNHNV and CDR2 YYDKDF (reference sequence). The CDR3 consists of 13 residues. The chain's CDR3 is CATSWGLSYEQYF. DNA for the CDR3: TGTGCCACCAGCTGGGGACTTTCCTACGAGCAGTACTTC.

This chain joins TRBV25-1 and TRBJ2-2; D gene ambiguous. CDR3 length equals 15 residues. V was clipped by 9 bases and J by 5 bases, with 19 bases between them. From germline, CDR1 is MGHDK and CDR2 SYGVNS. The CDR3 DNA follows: TGTGCCAGTAGTATAAGGGCTGCGAGGACCGGGGAGCTGTTTTTT. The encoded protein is CASSIRAARTGELFF.

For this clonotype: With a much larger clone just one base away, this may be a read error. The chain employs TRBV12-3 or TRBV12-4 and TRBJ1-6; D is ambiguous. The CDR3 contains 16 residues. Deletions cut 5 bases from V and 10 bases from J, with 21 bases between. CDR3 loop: CASSPPVGGFQSPLHF. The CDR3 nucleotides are TGTGCCAGCAGTCCCCCAGTGGGAGGGTTCCAATCACCCCTCCACTTT.

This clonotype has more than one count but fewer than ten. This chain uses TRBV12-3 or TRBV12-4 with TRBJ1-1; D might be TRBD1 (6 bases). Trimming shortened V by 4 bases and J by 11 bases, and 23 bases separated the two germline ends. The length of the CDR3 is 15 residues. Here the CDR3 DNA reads TGTGCCAGCAGTTCCCTTTCGGGGGGCGCGTATCTTGCTTTCTTT. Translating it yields CASSSLSGGAYLAFF.

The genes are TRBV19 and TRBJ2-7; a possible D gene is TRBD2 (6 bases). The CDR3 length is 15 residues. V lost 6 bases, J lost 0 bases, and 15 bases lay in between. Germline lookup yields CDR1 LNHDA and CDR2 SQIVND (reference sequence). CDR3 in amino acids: CASSGGPERSYEQYF. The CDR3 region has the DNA TGTGCCAGTAGCGGGGGACCGGAACGCTCCTACGAGCAGTACTTC.

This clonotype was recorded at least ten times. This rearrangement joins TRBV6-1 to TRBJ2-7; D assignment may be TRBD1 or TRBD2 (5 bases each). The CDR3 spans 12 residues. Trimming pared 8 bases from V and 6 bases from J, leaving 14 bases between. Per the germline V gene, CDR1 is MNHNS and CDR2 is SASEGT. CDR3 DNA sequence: TGTGCCAGCCTAAGTGGGGGAACCGAGCAGTACTTC. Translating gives CASLSGGTEQYF.

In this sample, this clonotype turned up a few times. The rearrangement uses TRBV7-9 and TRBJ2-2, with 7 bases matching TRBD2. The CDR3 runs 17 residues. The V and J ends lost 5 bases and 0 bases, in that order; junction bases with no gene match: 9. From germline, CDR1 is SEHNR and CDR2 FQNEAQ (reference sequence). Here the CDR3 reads CASSQERGGANTGELFF. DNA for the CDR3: TGTGCCAGCAGCCAAGAGCGGGGCGGGGCGAACACCGGGGAGCTGTTTTTT.

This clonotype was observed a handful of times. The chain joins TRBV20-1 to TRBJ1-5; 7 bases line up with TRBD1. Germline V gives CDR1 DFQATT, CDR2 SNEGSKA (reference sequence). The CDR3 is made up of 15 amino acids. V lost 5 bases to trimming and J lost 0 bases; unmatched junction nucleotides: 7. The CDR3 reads CSAQRTGYSNQPQHF. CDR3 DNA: TGCAGTGCTCAACGGACAGGATATAGCAATCAGCCCCAGCATTTT.

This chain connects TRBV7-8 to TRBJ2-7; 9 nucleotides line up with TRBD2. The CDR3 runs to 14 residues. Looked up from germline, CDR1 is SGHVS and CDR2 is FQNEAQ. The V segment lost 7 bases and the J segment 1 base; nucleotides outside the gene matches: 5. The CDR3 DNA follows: TGTGCCAGCACCGGGACTAGCAGGTCCTACGAGCAGTACTTC. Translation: CASTGTSRSYEQYF.

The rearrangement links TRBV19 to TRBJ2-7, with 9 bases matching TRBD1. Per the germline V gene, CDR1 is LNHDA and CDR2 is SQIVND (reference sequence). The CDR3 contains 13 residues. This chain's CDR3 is CALEPGQGYEQYF. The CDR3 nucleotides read TGTGCATTGGAACCCGGACAGGGGTACGAGCAGTACTTC.

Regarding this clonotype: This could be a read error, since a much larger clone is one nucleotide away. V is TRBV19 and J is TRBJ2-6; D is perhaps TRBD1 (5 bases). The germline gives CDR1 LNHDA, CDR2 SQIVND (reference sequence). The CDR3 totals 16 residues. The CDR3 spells CASTSTAKTGANVPTF. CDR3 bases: TGTGCCAGTACTTCTACAGCGAAGACTGGGGCCAACGTCCCGACTTTC.

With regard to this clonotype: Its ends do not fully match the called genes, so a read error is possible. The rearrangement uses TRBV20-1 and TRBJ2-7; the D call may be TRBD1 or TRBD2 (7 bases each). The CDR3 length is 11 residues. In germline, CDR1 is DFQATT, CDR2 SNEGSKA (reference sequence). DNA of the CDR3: TGCAGTGCTAGAGGTGGGGAGGGACAGATTTTC. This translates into CSARGGEGQIF.

The CDR3 here is CASSVEGAGVFF. The CDR3, as DNA: TGTGCCAGCAGCGTAGAAGGGGCGGGAGTTTTCTTT. The rearrangement uses TRBV9 and TRBJ1-1; TRBD1 might be the D (5 bases). This CDR3 spans 12 amino acids. CDR1 SGDLS and CDR2 YYNGEE come from the germline V gene. The V end was cut by 0 bases, the J end by 13 bases, with 13 bases between.

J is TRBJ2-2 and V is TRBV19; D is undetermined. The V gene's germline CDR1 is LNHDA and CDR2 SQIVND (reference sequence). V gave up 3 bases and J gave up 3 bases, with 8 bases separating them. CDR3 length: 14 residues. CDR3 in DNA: TGTGCCAGTAGTATTGCCACATACACCGGGGAGCTGTTTTTT. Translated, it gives CASSIATYTGELFF.

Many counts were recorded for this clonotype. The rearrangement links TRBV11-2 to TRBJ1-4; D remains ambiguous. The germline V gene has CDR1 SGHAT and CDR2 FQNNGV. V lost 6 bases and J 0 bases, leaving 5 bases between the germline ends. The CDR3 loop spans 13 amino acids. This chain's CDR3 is CASSYATNEKLFF. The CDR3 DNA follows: TGTGCCAGCAGTTATGCAACTAATGAAAAACTGTTTTTT.

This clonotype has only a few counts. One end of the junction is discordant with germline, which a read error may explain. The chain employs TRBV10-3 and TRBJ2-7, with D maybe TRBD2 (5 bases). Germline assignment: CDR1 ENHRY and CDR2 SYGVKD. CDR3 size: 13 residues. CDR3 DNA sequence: TGTGCCAGCAGTGAAGTCGGGGCCTACGAGCAGTACTTC. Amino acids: CASSEVGAYEQYF.

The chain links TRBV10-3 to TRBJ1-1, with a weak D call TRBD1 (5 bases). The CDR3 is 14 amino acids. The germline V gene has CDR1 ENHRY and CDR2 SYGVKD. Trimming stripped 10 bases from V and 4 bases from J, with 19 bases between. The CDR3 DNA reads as TGTGCCAGCACCCATGGGGGGATGGGCACTGAAGCTTTCTTT. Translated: CASTHGGMGTEAFF.

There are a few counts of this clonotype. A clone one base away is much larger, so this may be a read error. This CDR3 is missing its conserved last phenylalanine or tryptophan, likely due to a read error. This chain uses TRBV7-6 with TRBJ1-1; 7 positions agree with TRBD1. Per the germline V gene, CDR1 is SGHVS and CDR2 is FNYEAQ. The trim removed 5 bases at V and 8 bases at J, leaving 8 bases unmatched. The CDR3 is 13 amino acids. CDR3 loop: CASSPTQGTEAFL. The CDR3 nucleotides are TGTGCCAGCAGCCCAACACAGGGGACCGAAGCTTTCCTT.

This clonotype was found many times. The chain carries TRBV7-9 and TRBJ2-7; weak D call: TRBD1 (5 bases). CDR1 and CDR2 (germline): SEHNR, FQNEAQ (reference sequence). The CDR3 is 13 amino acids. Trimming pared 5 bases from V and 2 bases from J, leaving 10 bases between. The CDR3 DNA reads TGTGCCAGCAGCCTAGGGGTGCCCTACGAGCAGTACTTC. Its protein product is CASSLGVPYEQYF.

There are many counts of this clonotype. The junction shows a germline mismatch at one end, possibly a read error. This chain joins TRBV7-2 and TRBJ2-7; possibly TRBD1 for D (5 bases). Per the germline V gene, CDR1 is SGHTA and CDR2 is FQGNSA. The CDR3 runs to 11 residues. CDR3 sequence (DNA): TGTGCCAGCAGCGTAGGGGCCTTGGCCACCTTC. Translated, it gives CASSVGALATF.

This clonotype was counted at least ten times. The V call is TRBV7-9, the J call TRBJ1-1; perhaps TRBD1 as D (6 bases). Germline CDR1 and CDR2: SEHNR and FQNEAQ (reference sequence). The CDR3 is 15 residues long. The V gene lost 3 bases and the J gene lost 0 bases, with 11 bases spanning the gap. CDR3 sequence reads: CASSFREGVNTEAFF. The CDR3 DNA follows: TGTGCCAGCAGCTTCAGGGAGGGGGTGAACACTGAAGCTTTCTTT.

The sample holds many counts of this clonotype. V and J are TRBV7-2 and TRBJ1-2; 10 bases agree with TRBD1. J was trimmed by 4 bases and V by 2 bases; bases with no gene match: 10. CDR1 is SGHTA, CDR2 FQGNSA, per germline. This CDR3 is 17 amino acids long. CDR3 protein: CASSLRDRGLTAYGYTF. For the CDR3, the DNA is TGTGCCAGCAGCTTACGGGACAGGGGTTTGACGGCCTATGGCTACACCTTC.

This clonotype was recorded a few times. DNA for the CDR3: TGCAGTGCTAGAGATCCCGGACAGTTAAAATCACCCCTCCACTTT. Translating gives CSARDPGQLKSPLHF. The chain combines TRBV20-1 with TRBJ1-6, with a tentative D call TRBD1 (6 bases). Germline CDR1 DFQATT, CDR2 SNEGSKA (reference sequence). V was pared by 0 bases and J by 10 bases, with 16 bases between. CDR3 length: 15 residues.

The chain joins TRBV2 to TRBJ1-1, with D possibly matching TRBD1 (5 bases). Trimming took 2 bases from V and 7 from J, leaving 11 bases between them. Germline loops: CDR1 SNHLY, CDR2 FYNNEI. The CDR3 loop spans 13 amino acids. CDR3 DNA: TGTGCCAGCAGTGAACGGCAGGGCGGTGAAGCTTTCTTT. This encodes CASSERQGGEAFF.

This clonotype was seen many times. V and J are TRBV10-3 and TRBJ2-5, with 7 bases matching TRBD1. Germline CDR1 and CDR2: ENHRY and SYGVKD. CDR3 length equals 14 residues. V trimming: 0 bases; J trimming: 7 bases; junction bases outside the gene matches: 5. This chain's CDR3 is CAISESGQIGTQYF. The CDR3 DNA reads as TGTGCCATCAGTGAGTCGGGACAGATAGGGACCCAGTACTTC.

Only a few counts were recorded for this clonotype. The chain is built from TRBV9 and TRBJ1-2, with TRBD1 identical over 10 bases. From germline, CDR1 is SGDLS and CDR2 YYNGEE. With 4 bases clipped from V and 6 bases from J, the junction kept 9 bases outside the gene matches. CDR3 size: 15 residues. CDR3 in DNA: TGTGCCAGCAGCCAAGGCCTCGGGACAGGGGATGGCTACACCTTC. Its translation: CASSQGLGTGDGYTF. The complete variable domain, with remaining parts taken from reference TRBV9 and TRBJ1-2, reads DSGVTQTPKHLITATGQRVTLRCSPRSGDLSVYWYQQSLDQGLQFLIQYYNGEERAKGNILERFSAQQFPDLHSELNLSSLELGDSALYFCASSQGLGTGDGYTFGSGTRLTVV.

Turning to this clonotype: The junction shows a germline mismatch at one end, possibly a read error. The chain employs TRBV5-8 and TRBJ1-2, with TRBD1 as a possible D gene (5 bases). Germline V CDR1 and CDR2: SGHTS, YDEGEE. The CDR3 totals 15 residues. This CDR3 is CASRQYLGANYGYTF. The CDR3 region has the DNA TGCGCCAGCCGACAGTATTTGGGAGCTAACTATGGCTACACCTTC.

The CDR3 coding sequence is TGCAGTGCCCCTGGGGGAGCGAACACCGGGGAGCTGTTTTTT. This codes for CSAPGGANTGELFF. This chain connects TRBV20-1 to TRBJ2-2; either TRBD1 or TRBD2 may supply D (5 bases each). Germline assignment: CDR1 DFQATT and CDR2 SNEGSKA (reference sequence). The CDR3 is 14 amino acids. With 6 bases removed from V and 0 bases from J, the gap between germline ends came to 11 bases.

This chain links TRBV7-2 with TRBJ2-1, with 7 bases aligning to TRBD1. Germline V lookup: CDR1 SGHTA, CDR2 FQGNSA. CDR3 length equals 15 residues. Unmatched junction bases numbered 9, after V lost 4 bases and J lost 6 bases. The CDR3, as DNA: TGTGCCAGCAGCTCTTCTGGGACAGCCACCAATGAGCAGTTCTTC. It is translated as CASSSSGTATNEQFF.

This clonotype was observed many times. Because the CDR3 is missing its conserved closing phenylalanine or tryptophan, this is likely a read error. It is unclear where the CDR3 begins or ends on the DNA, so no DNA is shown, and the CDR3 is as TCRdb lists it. CDR3 amino acids: CSVPSGALVR. The chain links TRBV29-1 to TRBJ1-1. From its first to its last residue, the CDR3 has 10 amino acids. Germline values: CDR1 SQVTM, CDR2 ANQGSEA.